The rows below give T cell receptor beta chains drawn from one sample of a study of control samples from healthy donors and cancer patients. The data were produced by immunoSEQ multiplex PCR, yet TCRdb's version contains in-frame clones alone and is incomplete. The data contain more than 50,000 clones, 90% of them singletons. The sample was PBMCs. Receptors were obtained from a woman in her fifties or sixties with colorectal cancer. Each CDR3 is given without its conserved first and last residue. Not all rows give a size; the values are once, few, many and, for expanded clones, a class.

cdr3_length: 18; clone_size: -; j_call: TRBJ2-1; v_call: TRBV4-1; cdr3_aa: ASSRIGLAGQEVKYNEQF
cdr3_length: 10; clone_size: -; j_call: TRBJ2-2; v_call: TRBV6-5; cdr3_aa: ASSRNTGELF
cdr3_length: 19; clone_size: -; j_call: TRBJ2-1; v_call: TRBV12-2; cdr3_aa: ASRLTEGTSGRAGIPNEQF
cdr3_length: 12; clone_size: -; j_call: TRBJ2-1; v_call: TRBV29-1; cdr3_aa: SAKTGLADNEQF
cdr3_length: 12; clone_size: -; j_call: TRBJ1-2; v_call: TRBV2; cdr3_aa: ASSVRVSFHGYT
cdr3_length: 11; clone_size: -; j_call: TRBJ1-5; v_call: TRBV4-1; cdr3_aa: ASSLWGNQPQH
cdr3_length: 9; clone_size: few; j_call: TRBJ1-2; v_call: TRBV2; cdr3_aa: ASMKDYGYT
cdr3_length: 14; clone_size: once; j_call: TRBJ2-3; v_call: TRBV5-1; cdr3_aa: ASSPRDGTSTDTQY
cdr3_length: 13; clone_size: once; j_call: TRBJ2-1; v_call: TRBV5-1; cdr3_aa: ASSFGLAGVDEQF
cdr3_length: 11; clone_size: -; j_call: TRBJ2-7; v_call: TRBV5-4; cdr3_aa: ASSLKGGAEQY
cdr3_length: 11; clone_size: -; j_call: TRBJ2-7; v_call: TRBV5-6; cdr3_aa: ASSKGRIYEQY
cdr3_length: 12; clone_size: -; j_call: TRBJ2-1; v_call: TRBV19; cdr3_aa: ASSASRGPNEQF
cdr3_length: 12; clone_size: -; j_call: TRBJ2-7; v_call: TRBV9; cdr3_aa: ASSVGGLAREQY
cdr3_length: 12; clone_size: -; j_call: TRBJ1-3; v_call: TRBV7-2; cdr3_aa: ASSLGQTGNTIY
cdr3_length: 16; clone_size: -; j_call: TRBJ1-3; v_call: TRBV5-1; cdr3_aa: ASSPTLTAELSGNTIY
cdr3_length: 13; clone_size: -; j_call: TRBJ2-2; v_call: TRBV3-1/TRBV3-2; cdr3_aa: ASRKGLAGTGELF
cdr3_length: 14; clone_size: -; j_call: TRBJ2-5; v_call: TRBV28; cdr3_aa: ASSASFGQGVETQY
cdr3_length: 11; clone_size: -; j_call: TRBJ1-5; v_call: TRBV29-1; cdr3_aa: SVEGERNQPQH
cdr3_length: 13; clone_size: -; j_call: TRBJ2-2; v_call: TRBV27; cdr3_aa: ASSLQGAGTGELF
cdr3_length: 14; clone_size: -; j_call: TRBJ1-4; v_call: TRBV18; cdr3_aa: ASSPRVVTAGEKLF
cdr3_length: 12; clone_size: once; j_call: TRBJ2-7; v_call: TRBV10-3; cdr3_aa: AISEDGVVVEQY
cdr3_length: 13; clone_size: -; j_call: TRBJ2-1; v_call: TRBV3-1/TRBV3-2; cdr3_aa: ASSRGQGAYNEQF
cdr3_length: 13; clone_size: -; j_call: TRBJ1-3; v_call: TRBV7-6; cdr3_aa: ASSAGIFSGNTIY
cdr3_length: 13; clone_size: -; j_call: TRBJ2-7; v_call: TRBV4-2; cdr3_aa: ASSQDGERALVQY
cdr3_length: 12; clone_size: -; j_call: TRBJ2-3; v_call: TRBV10-3; cdr3_aa: AINQGVDSDTQY
cdr3_length: 11; clone_size: -; j_call: TRBJ1-3; v_call: TRBV7-2; cdr3_aa: ASSASVQDTIY